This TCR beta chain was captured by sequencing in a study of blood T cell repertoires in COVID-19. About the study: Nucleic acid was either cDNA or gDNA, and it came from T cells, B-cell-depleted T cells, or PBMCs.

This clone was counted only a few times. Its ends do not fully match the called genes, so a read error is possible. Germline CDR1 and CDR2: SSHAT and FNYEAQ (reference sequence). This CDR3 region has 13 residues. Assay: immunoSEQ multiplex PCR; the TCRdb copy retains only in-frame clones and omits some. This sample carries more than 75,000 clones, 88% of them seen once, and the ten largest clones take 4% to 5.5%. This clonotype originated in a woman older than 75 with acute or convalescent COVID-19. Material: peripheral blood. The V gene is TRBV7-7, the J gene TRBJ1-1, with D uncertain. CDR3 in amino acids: CASSLTQDSRAFF. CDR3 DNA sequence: TGTGCTAGCAGCTTAACCCAGGACTCCCGGGCTTTCTTT.